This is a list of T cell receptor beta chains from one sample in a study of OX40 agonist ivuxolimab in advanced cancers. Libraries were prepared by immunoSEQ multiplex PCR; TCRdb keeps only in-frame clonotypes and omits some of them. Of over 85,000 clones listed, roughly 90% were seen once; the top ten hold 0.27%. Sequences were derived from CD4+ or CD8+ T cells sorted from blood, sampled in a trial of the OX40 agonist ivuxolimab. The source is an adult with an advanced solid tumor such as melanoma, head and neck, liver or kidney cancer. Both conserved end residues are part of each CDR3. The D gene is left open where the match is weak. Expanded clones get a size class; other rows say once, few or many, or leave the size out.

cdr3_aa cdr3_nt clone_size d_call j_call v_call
CASSLEQVQPQHF TGTGCCAGCAGCTTAGAGCAGGTCCAGCCCCAGCATTTT . . TRBJ1-5 TRBV7-2
CASSGSRGYNEQFF TGTGCCAGCAGTGGCAGTCGGGGCTACAATGAGCAGTTCTTC once . TRBJ2-1 TRBV2
CASSQEGGLAGLNTGELFF TGCGCCAGCAGCCAAGAAGGAGGGCTTGCGGGGCTGAACACCGGGGAGCTGTTTTTT . . TRBJ2-2 TRBV4-1
CASSLEMGQPQHF TGTGCCAGCAGCTTAGAGATGGGTCAGCCCCAGCATTTT . . TRBJ1-5 TRBV7-2
CASSPSGDGVGELFF TGTGCCAGCTCACCATCCGGTGACGGGGTCGGGGAGCTGTTTTTT . . TRBJ2-2 TRBV18
CASSSRDRVSYEQYF TGTGCCAGCAGCTCGCGCGACAGGGTCTCCTACGAGCAGTACTTC . TRBD1 TRBJ2-7 TRBV13
CASSLGGAGSPYEQYF TGTGCCAGCAGCTTAGGGGGCGCTGGATCCCCCTACGAGCAGTACTTC . . TRBJ2-7 TRBV7-9
CASSVGTGWNTEAFF TGTGCCAGCAGCGTGGGAACGGGATGGAACACTGAAGCTTTCTTT . . TRBJ1-1 TRBV9
CASSIGPTDTQYF TGTGCCAGTAGTATCGGTCCCACAGATACGCAGTATTTT . . TRBJ2-3 TRBV19
CASSLYGTGVYEQYF TGTGCCAGCAGCTTGTACGGGACAGGGGTCTACGAGCAGTACTTC . TRBD1 TRBJ2-7 TRBV5-8
CASSLAVYSGNTIYF TGTGCCAGCAGCTTGGCAGTTTACTCTGGAAACACCATATATTTT few . TRBJ1-3 TRBV5-6
CASYDSAGDIQYF TGTGCCAGTTACGACTCGGCGGGGGACATTCAGTACTTC . TRBD2 TRBJ2-4 TRBV18
CASRGTYEQYF TGTGCCAGCAGGGGGACCTACGAGCAGTACTTC . . TRBJ2-7 TRBV6-6
CASSPPGKGAFQPQHF TGTGCCAGCTCACCACCGGGTAAGGGGGCATTTCAGCCCCAGCATTTT . TRBD1 TRBJ1-5 TRBV18
CASSLDSETYEQYF TGTGCCAGCAGTTTGGACAGCGAAACATACGAGCAGTACTTC . . TRBJ2-7 TRBV6-5
CASSDSDRDQFSGNTIYF TGTGCCAGCAGTGACTCGGACAGGGACCAGTTCTCTGGAAACACCATATATTTT . TRBD1 TRBJ1-3 TRBV6-4
CASSPGSQETQYF TGTGCCAGCAGCCCAGGGTCTCAAGAGACCCAGTACTTC . . TRBJ2-5 TRBV28
CASSLGGDRGETQYF TGTGCCAGCAGCTTAGGGGGGGACAGGGGTGAGACCCAGTACTTC . TRBD1 TRBJ2-5 TRBV7-8
CASSLRPTEAYTF TGTGCCAGCAGCCTACGCCCCACTGAAGCCTACACCTTC . . TRBJ1-2 TRBV9
CASSYNMAQETQYF TGTGCCAGCAGTTACAATATGGCCCAAGAGACCCAGTACTTC . . TRBJ2-5 TRBV6-6
CASSQQVDTEAFF TGCGCCAGCAGCCAACAGGTTGACACTGAAGCTTTCTTT . . TRBJ1-1 TRBV4-3
CASTVSGLHGDGYTF TGTGCCAGCACTGTCTCGGGACTCCATGGGGATGGCTACACCTTC . . TRBJ1-2 TRBV6-1
CASSVGLYEQYF TGTGCCAGCTCAGTGGGTTTATACGAGCAGTACTTC . . TRBJ2-7 TRBV18
CASSRGAGGKETQYF TGCGCCAGCAGTAGAGGGGCAGGGGGCAAGGAGACCCAGTACTTC . TRBD1 TRBJ2-5 TRBV4-1
CASSPRGAGHTEAFF TGCGCCAGCAGCCCACGGGGAGCCGGCCACACTGAAGCTTTCTTT . . TRBJ1-1 TRBV5-1
CASKRSATEAFF TGTGCCAGCAAGCGGTCCGCCACTGAAGCTTTCTTT . . TRBJ1-1 TRBV4-2
CASRLAGASYEQYF TGTGCCAGCAGACTAGCGGGAGCGTCCTACGAGCAGTACTTC . TRBD2 TRBJ2-7 TRBV2
CASSRMGFEAFF TGTGCCAGCAGCCGAATGGGGTTTGAAGCTTTCTTT . . TRBJ1-1 TRBV7-9
CASSYSTGITEAFF TGTGCCAGCAGTTACTCAACAGGGATCACTGAAGCTTTCTTT once . TRBJ1-1 TRBV6-5
CASSSHGGGPGANVLTF TGTGCCAGCAGCTCTCACGGTGGAGGGCCTGGGGCCAACGTCCTGACTTTC . . TRBJ2-6 TRBV7-9
CASSFWSDEQYF TGTGCCAGCAGTTTTTGGTCAGACGAGCAGTACTTC . . TRBJ2-7 TRBV2
CASSSPLGQPTGELFF TGCGCCAGCAGCTCCCCTTTGGGACAGCCCACCGGGGAGCTGTTTTTT . TRBD1 TRBJ2-2 TRBV4-3
CAWTTGGHNEKLFF TGTGCCTGGACGACAGGGGGCCATAATGAAAAACTGTTTTTT . TRBD1 TRBJ1-4 TRBV30
CASSPPGQYNEQFF TGTGCCAGCAGTCCTCCGGGACAGTACAATGAGCAGTTCTTC . TRBD1 TRBJ2-1 TRBV28